The 5 T cell receptor beta chains below all came from one sample that was sequenced in a study of intratumoral heterogeneity in liver cancer. Measured with immunoSEQ multiplex PCR; TCRdb has only the in-frame clones, and not every one. The data contain about 20,000 clones, around 73% of them singletons. The sample here was tumor-adjacent normal tissue, taken before any cancer treatment. These receptors came from a woman in her 70s with hepatocellular carcinoma.

This clone was seen only a few times. The chain uses TRBV27 and TRBJ2-2; no reliable D call. Trimming shortened V by 6 bases and J by 5 bases, and 13 bases separated the two germline ends. Germline values: CDR1 MNHEY, CDR2 SMNVEV (reference sequence). There are 14 residues in the CDR3. The CDR3 here is CASRSGFGTGELFF. The CDR3 DNA is TGTGCCAGCAGGTCGGGCTTTGGGACCGGGGAGCTGTTTTTT.

CDR3 sequence: CAWNSGGGLETQYF. CDR3 nucleotide sequence: TGTGCCTGGAACTCAGGGGGAGGATTGGAGACCCAGTACTTC. The chain joins TRBV30 to TRBJ2-5, with D perhaps matching TRBD1 (7 bases). The V gene's germline CDR1 is GTSNPN and CDR2 SVGIG (reference sequence). The V gene lost 4 bases and the J gene lost 5 bases, with 17 bases spanning the gap. The CDR3 contains 14 residues.

A single count supports this clone. The V and J genes are TRBV5-4 and TRBJ2-1, with 14 nucleotides matching TRBD2. Trimming cost V 2 bases and J 10 bases; bases outside gene matches: 8. This CDR3 is built from 16 residues. Germline lookup yields CDR1 SGHNT and CDR2 YYREEE (reference sequence). CDR3: CASSFPLTSGRAEQFF. The CDR3 nucleotides are TGTGCCAGCAGCTTCCCCCTGACTAGCGGGAGGGCCGAGCAGTTCTTC.

This clone was seen a single time. The J gene is TRBJ1-1, the V gene TRBV30, with TRBD1 matching over 11 bases. V shed 4 bases and J 6 bases; nucleotides not matched to a gene: 7. Germline assignment: CDR1 GTSNPN and CDR2 SVGIG (reference sequence). CDR3 size: 14 residues. The CDR3 DNA sequence: TGTGCCTGGATCCGGACAGGGGGCGGCGCTGAAGCTTTCTTT. Translating it yields CAWIRTGGGAEAFF. Combining the CDR3 with reference TRBV30 and TRBJ1-1 gives the whole variable domain SQTIHQWPATLVQPVGSPLSLECTVEGTSNPNLYWYRQAAGRGLQLLFYSVGIGQISSEVPQNLSASRPQDRQFILSSKKLLLSDSGFYLCAWIRTGGGAEAFFGQGTRLTVV.

The chain recombines TRBV15 with TRBJ1-1; D is undetermined. Trimming removed 4 bases from V and 5 bases from J, with 11 bases in between. The CDR3 is 13 amino acids. Looked up from germline, CDR1 is LNHNV and CDR2 is YYDKDF (reference sequence). In nucleotides, the CDR3 is TGTGCCACCAGCAACGTGGTAGGGACTGAAGCTTTCTTT. Encoded protein: CATSNVVGTEAFF.